The 27 T cell receptor beta chains below all came from one sample that was sequenced in a study of blood T cell repertoires in COVID-19. The data were produced by immunoSEQ multiplex PCR, yet TCRdb's version contains in-frame clones alone and is incomplete. Of more than 200,000 clones listed, approximately 80% are singletons. The sequenced sample consisted of PBMCs or T cells enriched from blood (not recorded which). Receptors were obtained from a man aged 25-45 years with acute COVID-19.

The gene calls are TRBV10-1 and TRBJ1-5; 9 nucleotides agree with TRBD1. Germline lookup yields CDR1 WNHNN and CDR2 SYGVQD (reference sequence). There are 13 residues in the CDR3. V trimming: 9 bases; J trimming: 7 bases; junction bases outside the gene matches: 7. In nucleotides, the CDR3 is TGCGCCAGGGGACAGGGAGATAGACAGCCCCAGCATTTT. This translates into CARGQGDRQPQHF.

The J gene is TRBJ1-5, the V gene TRBV9; possibly TRBD1 for D (5 bases). CDR1 SGDLS and CDR2 YYNGEE come from the germline V gene. The CDR3 is 15 amino acids. The ends were cut back, 6 bases at V and 2 bases at J, with 15 bases in the middle. This CDR3 is CASIPPREGNQPQHF. The CDR3 DNA sequence: TGTGCCAGCATCCCCCCCAGGGAGGGCAATCAGCCCCAGCATTTT.

The rearrangement links TRBV7-7 to TRBJ2-5; tentatively, D is TRBD2 (6 bases). V lost 1 base to trimming and J lost 1 base, with 10 bases between them. The CDR3 sequence is 15 residues long. Per the germline V gene, CDR1 is SSHAT and CDR2 is FNYEAQ (reference sequence). In DNA, the CDR3 is TGTGCCAGCAGCTTAGACGGCGGGATCCAAGAGACCCAGTACTTC. Its protein is CASSLDGGIQETQYF. The full variable domain, its missing parts supplied by reference TRBV7-7 and TRBJ2-5, is GAGVSQSPRYKVTKRGQDVTLRCDPISSHATLYWYQQALGQGPEFLTYFNYEAQPDKSGLPSDRFSAERPEGSISTLTIQRTEQRDSAMYRCASSLDGGIQETQYFGPGTRLLVL.

The J gene is TRBJ1-1, the V gene TRBV11-2; tentative D call: TRBD1 (5 bases). V lost 6 bases and J 4 bases, leaving 15 bases between the germline ends. CDR3 length: 14 amino acids. Germline values: CDR1 SGHAT, CDR2 FQNNGV. For the CDR3, the DNA is TGTGCCAGCAGGAAAGGAACCCAGGGCACTGAAGCTTTCTTT. Its translation is CASRKGTQGTEAFF. Drawing the rest from reference TRBV11-2 and TRBJ1-1, the complete variable domain is EAGVAQSPRYKIIEKRQSVAFWCNPISGHATLYWYQQILGQGPKLLIQFQNNGVVDDSQLPKDRFSAERLKGVDSTLKIQPAKLEDSAVYLCASRKGTQGTEAFFGQGTRLTVV.

This rearrangement joins TRBV27 to TRBJ1-6; D might be TRBD1 (6 bases). The CDR3 loop spans 14 amino acids. Germline V gives CDR1 MNHEY, CDR2 SMNVEV (reference sequence). V lost 4 bases and J 5 bases, leaving 9 bases between the germline ends. Written as DNA, the CDR3 is TGTGCCAGCAGTTCTGGACAGAATAATTCACCCCTCCACTTT. This codes for CASSSGQNNSPLHF.

The sample holds a few counts of this clone. The chain employs TRBV13 and TRBJ1-4, with 10 nucleotides matching TRBD1. The J segment lost 4 bases and the V segment lost 5 bases, leaving 7 bases of the junction unmatched. The germline V gene encodes CDR1 PRHDT and CDR2 FYEKMQ (reference sequence). CDR3 length: 16 amino acids. The CDR3 coding sequence is TGTGCCAGCAGCCTAAGGACAGGGGGTAGTAATGAAAAACTGTTTTTT. This translates into CASSLRTGGSNEKLFF.

The rearrangement links TRBV4-2 to TRBJ2-3; tentative D call: TRBD2 (5 bases). CDR3 size: 15 residues. Germline values: CDR1 LGHNA, CDR2 YNFKEQ. V lost 0 bases and J 4 bases, leaving 11 bases between the germline ends. CDR3 sequence reads: CASSQDSGLADTQYF. CDR3 coding DNA: TGTGCCAGCAGCCAAGATTCGGGGTTGGCAGATACGCAGTATTTT.

The chain carries TRBV18 and TRBJ1-2; 7 bases agree with TRBD1. Germline assignment: CDR1 KGHSH and CDR2 LQKENI. The CDR3 consists of 12 residues. With V trimmed by 3 bases and J by 8 bases, 3 bases remained unmatched. The CDR3 DNA is TGTGCCAGCTCACCTGGGACAGACGGCTACACCTTC. This gives the protein CASSPGTDGYTF.

The chain has TRBV11-1 and TRBJ1-2, with 9 bases identical to TRBD1. Trimming took 4 bases from V and 8 from J; bases not matched to a gene: 5. The CDR3 extends over 13 amino acids. Germline CDR1 and CDR2: SGHAT and FQDESV (reference sequence). This chain's CDR3 is CASSSGQGSGYTF. In DNA form, the CDR3 reads TGTGCCAGCAGCTCTGGACAGGGGAGCGGCTACACCTTC.

The rearrangement joins TRBV6-6 to TRBJ2-7, with D possibly matching TRBD2 (6 bases). Germline V gene sequence: CDR1 MNHNY, CDR2 SVGAGI (reference sequence). The V end was cut by 0 bases, the J end by 1 base, with 13 bases between. The CDR3 totals 16 residues. The DNA of the CDR3 is TGTGCCAGCAGTTACTCGGGGGGAGACCTTTCCTACGAGCAGTACTTC. Residues: CASSYSGGDLSYEQYF.

The chain employs TRBV28 and TRBJ1-4, with 7 bases matching TRBD1. Germline lookup yields CDR1 MDHEN and CDR2 SYDVKM. J was trimmed by 4 bases and V by 0 bases; bases with no gene match: 2. The CDR3 has 15 residues. This CDR3 reads CASSLWGQNNEKLFF. CDR3 coding DNA: TGTGCCAGCAGTTTATGGGGACAGAATAATGAAAAACTGTTTTTT.

The chain has TRBV5-6 and TRBJ2-2; the match to TRBD2 covers 8 bases. Looked up from germline, CDR1 is SGHDT and CDR2 is YYEEEE. V trimming: 3 bases; J trimming: 3 bases; junction bases outside the gene matches: 7. This CDR3 is 16 amino acids long. The CDR3 nucleotides read TGTGCCAGCAGCTCCTTACACGGGAGGGACACCGGGGAGCTGTTTTTT. This encodes CASSSLHGRDTGELFF. The entire variable domain, with the rest obtained from reference TRBV5-6 and TRBJ2-2, is as follows: DAGVTQSPTHLIKTRGQQVTLRCSPKSGHDTVSWYQQALGQGPQFIFQYYEEEERQRGNFPDRFSGHQFPNYSSELNVNALLLGDSALYLCASSSLHGRDTGELFFGEGSRLTVL.

The count of this clone is one. The rearrangement links TRBV5-4 to TRBJ2-5, with 9 positions matching TRBD2. V lost 2 bases, J lost 5 bases, and 7 bases stayed unmatched. This CDR3 contains 15 residues. In germline, CDR1 is SGHNT, CDR2 YYREEE (reference sequence). The CDR3 DNA sequence: TGTGCCAGCAGCTTCCCCGGGACTAGCAAGGAGACCCAGTACTTC. Amino acid sequence: CASSFPGTSKETQYF.

This chain links TRBV5-1 with TRBJ2-7; tentative D call: TRBD2 (5 bases). Per the germline V gene, CDR1 is SGHRS and CDR2 is YFSETQ. Trimming cost V 0 bases and J 4 bases, with 14 bases left between them. The CDR3 consists of 15 residues. The CDR3 nucleotides read TGCGCCAGCAGCTTGGGAGACGGTGGGAGTTACGAGCAGTACTTC. This translates into CASSLGDGGSYEQYF.

The CDR3 sequence is CASSPLDSSYEQYF. In DNA form, the CDR3 reads TGTGCCAGCTCACCACTAGATAGCTCCTACGAGCAGTACTTC. The chain recombines TRBV18 with TRBJ2-7; unclear D gene. Trimming took 1 base from V and 0 from J, leaving 7 bases between them. The germline V gene encodes CDR1 KGHSH and CDR2 LQKENI. The CDR3 contains 14 residues.

CDR3 DNA: TGTGCCAGCAGCGTAGGAATCTTGGGGGATCGACAGGCCGGGGAGCTGTTTTTT. This gives the protein CASSVGILGDRQAGELFF. The chain has TRBV9 and TRBJ2-2; a possible D gene is TRBD1 (6 bases). Looked up from germline, CDR1 is SGDLS and CDR2 is YYNGEE. There are 18 residues in the CDR3. V lost 0 bases to trimming and J lost 6 bases, with 21 bases between them.

This chain joins TRBV27 and TRBJ1-1, with TRBD1 as a possible D gene (6 bases). The germline CDR1 and CDR2 sequences are MNHEY and SMNVEV (reference sequence). Trimming took off 7 bases at V and 1 base at J, with 7 bases between the two ends. The CDR3 totals 12 residues. DNA of the CDR3: TGTGCCAGCATGACAGGGAACACTGAAGCTTTCTTT. Protein: CASMTGNTEAFF.

The chain employs TRBV28 and TRBJ1-5, with a possible D match to TRBD1 (5 bases). The germline CDR1 and CDR2 sequences are MDHEN and SYDVKM. The CDR3 sequence is 14 residues long. The V end lost 7 bases, the J end lost 0 bases, and 10 bases lay between the germline ends. Here the CDR3 reads CASKPDTSNQPQHF. In DNA form, the CDR3 reads TGTGCCAGCAAGCCGGACACTAGCAATCAGCCCCAGCATTTT.

This chain uses TRBV19 with TRBJ1-6, with 9 bases matching TRBD1. Germline-derived CDR1 and CDR2 are LNHDA and SQIVND (reference sequence). Trimming at V came to 10 bases and at J to 7 bases, leaving 8 bases not matched to a gene. The CDR3 runs to 14 residues. The CDR3 DNA reads TGTGCCACGGGACAGGGATTGTTCAATTCACCCCTCCACTTT. As protein: CATGQGLFNSPLHF.

The chain carries TRBV5-1 and TRBJ1-4, with 9 bases fitting TRBD1. CDR1 is SGHRS and CDR2 is YFSETQ in the germline V gene. J was trimmed by 8 bases and V by 4 bases; bases with no gene match: 6. This CDR3 is 14 amino acids long. CDR3 nucleotides: TGCGCCAGCAGCCTATGGGACAGGGCCGAAAAACTGTTTTTT. It encodes CASSLWDRAEKLFF.

The rearrangement uses TRBV10-1 and TRBJ2-2; 8 nucleotides match TRBD1. This CDR3 spans 15 amino acids. Losses at the gene ends were 3 bases for V and 1 base for J; bases not matched to a gene: 1. From germline, CDR1 is WNHNN and CDR2 SYGVQD (reference sequence). CDR3 nucleotide sequence: TGCGCCAGCAGTGAAGGACAGGGGAACACCGGGGAGCTGTTTTTT. Translation: CASSEGQGNTGELFF.

This rearrangement joins TRBV5-4 to TRBJ2-1, with 9 bases identical to TRBD2. The ends lost 4 bases at V and 6 bases at J; junction bases unmatched: 20. There are 19 residues in the CDR3. Germline V gene lookup returns CDR1 SGHNT and CDR2 YYREEE (reference sequence). The CDR3 loop reads CASSQVWGGGGSSTNEQFF. CDR3 in DNA: TGTGCCAGCAGCCAGGTCTGGGGCGGGGGGGGCTCATCGACCAATGAGCAGTTCTTC.

This clone has just one count. The chain has TRBV6-5 and TRBJ1-1; 8 positions agree with TRBD1. The CDR3 contains 16 residues. In germline, CDR1 is MNHEY, CDR2 SVGAGI. V lost 1 base and J lost 1; bases outside the gene matches: 5. CDR3 sequence (DNA): TGTGCCAGCAGTTACTTAAGGACAGGGTCGAACACTGAAGCTTTCTTT. It encodes CASSYLRTGSNTEAFF.

The rearrangement joins TRBV19 to TRBJ1-5, with a tentative D call TRBD1 (6 bases). Germline V gene lookup returns CDR1 LNHDA and CDR2 SQIVND (reference sequence). Deletions cut 5 bases from V and 3 bases from J, with 14 bases between. CDR3 length: 15 amino acids. CDR3 sequence: CASSALTGYNQPQHF. In nucleotides, the CDR3 is TGTGCCAGTAGTGCCTTAACAGGGTACAATCAGCCCCAGCATTTT. Full variable domain (missing parts from reference TRBV19 and TRBJ1-5): DGGITQSPKYLFRKEGQNVTLSCEQNLNHDAMYWYRQDPGQGLRLIYYSQIVNDFQKGDIAEGYSVSREKKESFPLTVTSAQKNPTAFYLCASSALTGYNQPQHFGDGTRLSIL.

The count of this clone is one. V and J are TRBV14 and TRBJ2-7, with D uncertain. The length of the CDR3 is 12 residues. Looked up from germline, CDR1 is SGHDN and CDR2 is FVKESK. With 6 bases removed from V and 0 bases from J, the gap between germline ends came to 6 bases. The CDR3 here is CASSPSSYEQYF. The CDR3 nucleotides are TGTGCCAGCAGTCCGAGCTCCTACGAGCAGTACTTC.

The chain employs TRBV7-3 and TRBJ1-1; D is undetermined. V lost 1 base to trimming and J lost 8 bases, with 11 bases between them. This CDR3 spans 13 amino acids. Germline V lookup: CDR1 SGHTA, CDR2 FQGTGA. CDR3 bases: TGTGCCAGCAGCTTAAAAGTCGGTCTCGAAGCTTTCTTT. This encodes CASSLKVGLEAFF.

The chain links TRBV11-3 to TRBJ2-1, with a tentative D call TRBD2 (6 bases). The CDR3 extends over 15 amino acids. With 0 bases removed from V and 8 bases from J, the gap between germline ends came to 14 bases. Germline V gene sequence: CDR1 SGHNT, CDR2 YENEEA. The CDR3 sequence: CASSLDPSGWDEQFF. CDR3 DNA sequence: TGTGCCAGCAGCTTAGATCCGAGCGGGTGGGATGAGCAGTTCTTC.